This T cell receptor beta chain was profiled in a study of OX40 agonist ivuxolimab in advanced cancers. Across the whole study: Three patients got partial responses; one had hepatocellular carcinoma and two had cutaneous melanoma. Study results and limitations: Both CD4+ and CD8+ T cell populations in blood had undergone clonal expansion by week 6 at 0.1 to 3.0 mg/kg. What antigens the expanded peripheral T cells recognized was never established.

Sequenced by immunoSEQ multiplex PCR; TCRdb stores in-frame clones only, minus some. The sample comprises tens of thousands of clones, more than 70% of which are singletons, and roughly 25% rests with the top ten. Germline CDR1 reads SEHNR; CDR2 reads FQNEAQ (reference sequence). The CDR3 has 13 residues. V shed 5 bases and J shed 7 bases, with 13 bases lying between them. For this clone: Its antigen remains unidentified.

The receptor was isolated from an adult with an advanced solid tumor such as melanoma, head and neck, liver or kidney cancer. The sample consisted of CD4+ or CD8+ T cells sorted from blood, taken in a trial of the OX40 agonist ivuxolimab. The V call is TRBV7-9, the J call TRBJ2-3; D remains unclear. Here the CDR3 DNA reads TGTGCCAGCAGCCCTATCGGGCAGAATACGCAGTATTTT. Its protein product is CASSPIGQNTQYF. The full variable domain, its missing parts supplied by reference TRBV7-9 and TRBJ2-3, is DTGVSQNPRHKITKRGQNVTFRCDPISEHNRLYWYRQTLGQGPEFLTYFQNEAQLEKSRLLSDRFSAERPKGSFSTLEIQRTEQGDSAMYLCASSPIGQNTQYFGPGTRLTVL.